This T cell receptor (beta chain) appears in the sequencing data of a study of CD8+CD57+ T cells in acquired aplastic anemia. About the research overall: The DNA of sorted CD4+ and CD8+ cells averaged roughly 3.2 ug.

This clonotype has ten or more counts. Its target is unknown. In germline, CDR1 is ENHRY, CDR2 SYGVKD. Unmatched junction bases numbered 11, after V lost 8 bases and J lost 6 bases. CDR3 length: 15 residues. Genomic DNA acted as the template from which TCR beta VDJ combination and CDR3 sequence profiling were carried out. TCRdb reanalysed the reads using MiXCR and keeps one entry per CDR3 protein. The sample carries approximately 270,000 distinct CDR3 sequences, 56% recorded once. Study-wide points: No significant difference in CD8+ Simpson's diversity was found between patients and controls.

The genes are TRBV10-3 and TRBJ2-1; the match to TRBD2 covers 9 bases. The source is a human donor with severe aplastic anemia or a healthy control (not recorded which). Material: sorted CD4+, CD8+, or CD8+CD57+ T cells (not recorded which) from PBMCs. The CDR3 is CAISQRGTSSNEQFF. The CDR3 nucleotides read TGTGCCATCTCCCAAAGGGGGACTAGCTCCAATGAGCAGTTCTTC.